These T cell receptor beta chains were read from a single sample in a study of CD8 T cells in ankylosing spondylitis. TCRdb reanalysed the 5' RACE reads using MiXCR and keeps one entry per CDR3 protein. The profile shows about 130,000 distinct CDR3 sequences, around 9% of them singletons. Sequencing was carried out using blood, either unsorted or a sorted T cell fraction (not recorded which). The receptors here all came from a male donor with ankylosing spondylitis or in good health (not recorded which). Each CDR3 is given with its conserved first and last residue. A D gene is named only where the DNA matches it firmly. Rows may omit the clone size; those that give it use once, few, many or a size class.

D: TRBD1
size: many
V: TRBV4-2
J: TRBJ1-2
DNA: TGTGCCAGCAGCCAAGGACAGGGAACTTCAACTCATGGCTACACCTTC
CDR3: CASSQGQGTSTHGYTF

D: -
size: many
V: TRBV29-1
J: TRBJ2-2
DNA: TGCAGCGTTGAATGGCTGGGCTCGAACACCGGGGAGCTGTTTTTT
CDR3: CSVEWLGSNTGELFF

D: TRBD2
size: many
V: TRBV6-1
J: TRBJ2-1
DNA: TGTGCCAGCAGCCGAAAGACTAGCGTGGGGTATGAGCAGTTCTTC
CDR3: CASSRKTSVGYEQFF

D: TRBD1
size: many
V: TRBV11-2
J: TRBJ2-3
DNA: TGTGCCAGCAGCTTAGATCTGGCAGGGGGCCGGGCAGATACGCAGTATTTT
CDR3: CASSLDLAGGRADTQYF

D: TRBD1
size: -
V: TRBV11-2
J: TRBJ2-7
DNA: TGTGCCAGCAGCCCAGGTTGGGGACAGGTGTCCGAGCAGTACTTC
CDR3: CASSPGWGQVSEQYF

D: TRBD2
size: many
V: TRBV6-2/TRBV6-3
J: TRBJ2-7
DNA: TGTGCCAGCAGTCCTGCTAGCGGGAGTTTCTACGAGCAGTACTTC
CDR3: CASSPASGSFYEQYF

D: -
size: many
V: TRBV6-1
J: TRBJ1-1
DNA: TGTGCCAGCCCTCCCGACGTGGGGCAGCCGAACACTGAAGCTTTCTTT
CDR3: CASPPDVGQPNTEAFF

D: -
size: -
V: TRBV12-3/TRBV12-4
J: TRBJ2-7
DNA: TGTGCCAGCAGTTTAGGTAATTTGGGGACGCAGCGGTACTTC
CDR3: CASSLGNLGTQRYF

D: TRBD2
size: many
V: TRBV29-1
J: TRBJ2-5
DNA: TGCAGCGCGGGACTAGCGGGCAACCAAGAGACCCAGTACTTC
CDR3: CSAGLAGNQETQYF

D: TRBD2
size: many
V: TRBV5-1
J: TRBJ2-2
DNA: TGCGCCAGCAGCCGACTAGCTCAGACCGGGGAGCTGTTTTTT
CDR3: CASSRLAQTGELFF

D: TRBD2
size: many
V: TRBV5-5
J: TRBJ2-1
DNA: TGTGCCAGCAGCTTGGGAATAGCGGGAGGATACAATGAGCAGTTCTTC
CDR3: CASSLGIAGGYNEQFF

D: -
size: few
V: TRBV12-3/TRBV12-4
J: TRBJ2-7
DNA: TGTGCCAGCCGGGCCACGACAGACTCCTACGAGCAGTACTTC
CDR3: CASRATTDSYEQYF

D: TRBD2
size: -
V: TRBV20-1
J: TRBJ2-7
DNA: TGCAGTGCGGCGAGAGGTCATTCTAGCGGGACGCTCTACGAGCAGTACTTC
CDR3: CSAARGHSSGTLYEQYF

D: -
size: many
V: TRBV5-1
J: TRBJ2-7
DNA: TGCGCCAGCAGCCTCAAGCTTGAGGGGTCCTACGAGCAGTACTTC
CDR3: CASSLKLEGSYEQYF

D: -
size: many
V: TRBV12-3/TRBV12-4
J: TRBJ1-6
DNA: TGTGCCAGCAGTTGGGGGAGCCGCGATAATTCACCCCTCCACTTT
CDR3: CASSWGSRDNSPLHF

D: -
size: -
V: TRBV20-1
J: TRBJ2-7
DNA: TGCAGTGCTAGGAGAGCTGAGCAGTACTTC
CDR3: CSARRAEQYF

D: TRBD2
size: many
V: TRBV12-3/TRBV12-4
J: TRBJ2-3
DNA: TGTGCCAGCAGCAAGACTAGCGTGAATACGCAGTATTTT
CDR3: CASSKTSVNTQYF

D: TRBD1
size: -
V: TRBV27
J: TRBJ2-7
DNA: TGTGCCAGCAGTAGACAGGGGGCACACTACGAGCAGTACTTC
CDR3: CASSRQGAHYEQYF

D: -
size: many
V: TRBV7-2
J: TRBJ1-5
DNA: TGTGCCAGCAGCCCCCCGGGTTTTGGGAATCAGCCCCAGCATTTT
CDR3: CASSPPGFGNQPQHF

D: -
size: -
V: TRBV5-5
J: TRBJ2-7
DNA: TGTGCCAGCAGGCGTGCGGGTACAGAATCCTACGAGCAGTACTTC
CDR3: CASRRAGTESYEQYF

D: TRBD2
size: many
V: TRBV3-1
J: TRBJ2-1
DNA: TGTGCCAGCAGCCAAGAGGGGACTAGCGGACAGTTCTTC
CDR3: CASSQEGTSGQFF

D: -
size: many
V: TRBV13
J: TRBJ1-1
DNA: TGTGCCAGCAGCTTACTTCGGACATTGAACACTGAAGCTTTCTTT
CDR3: CASSLLRTLNTEAFF

D: -
size: many
V: TRBV5-1
J: TRBJ2-2
DNA: TGCGCCAGCAGCCCGGACGGCCCGAACACCGGGGAGCTGTTTTTT
CDR3: CASSPDGPNTGELFF

D: TRBD2
size: many
V: TRBV7-3
J: TRBJ2-4
DNA: TGTGCCAGCAGCTTTTATTCTTCGCGGGAGTCCAAAAACATTCAGTACTTC
CDR3: CASSFYSSRESKNIQYF

D: -
size: -
V: TRBV4-1
J: TRBJ2-7
DNA: TGCGCCAGCAGCCAAGAGGCGGGGACCGAGCAGTACTTC
CDR3: CASSQEAGTEQYF

D: TRBD2
size: -
V: TRBV20-1
J: TRBJ2-3
DNA: TGCAGTACTAGGACTAGCGGAGATACGCAGTATTTT
CDR3: CSTRTSGDTQYF

D: TRBD1
size: many
V: TRBV7-2
J: TRBJ2-5
DNA: TGTGCCAGCAGCTTAGACAGGGGTGTAGGAGAGACCCAGTACTTC
CDR3: CASSLDRGVGETQYF

D: TRBD2
size: many
V: TRBV5-1
J: TRBJ2-5
DNA: TGCGCCAGCAGCTTCTCGCGGGAGCGGGAGACCCAGTACTTC
CDR3: CASSFSRERETQYF

D: TRBD1
size: many
V: TRBV4-2
J: TRBJ2-3
DNA: TGTGCCAGCAGCCAAGAGGGTAGGGGGCTAAACACAGATACGCAGTATTTT
CDR3: CASSQEGRGLNTDTQYF

D: TRBD1
size: few
V: TRBV5-1
J: TRBJ2-5
DNA: TGCGCCAGCAGCTCCGGAGGACAGGGCGTTGAGGAGACCCAGTACTTC
CDR3: CASSSGGQGVEETQYF

D: TRBD2
size: few
V: TRBV3-1
J: TRBJ2-2
DNA: TGTGCCAGCAGCCAACGAAGGGGGACTAGCGGGAACACCGGGGAGCTGTTTTTT
CDR3: CASSQRRGTSGNTGELFF

D: -
size: many
V: TRBV12-3/TRBV12-4
J: TRBJ2-1
DNA: TGTGCCAGCAGTTTGGTGGGGGATGAGCAGTTCTTC
CDR3: CASSLVGDEQFF

D: -
size: many
V: TRBV5-5
J: TRBJ2-2
DNA: TGTGCCAGCAGCTTGTTGGGGGGAACAAACACCGGGGAGCTGTTTTTT
CDR3: CASSLLGGTNTGELFF

D: -
size: few
V: TRBV19
J: TRBJ2-3
DNA: TGTGCCACCGGGCCGCCGGGACACATCACAGATACGCAGTATTTT
CDR3: CATGPPGHITDTQYF

D: -
size: many
V: TRBV21-1
J: TRBJ2-3
DNA: TGTGCCAGCCCGTCATGTTGGCGGGAGTGGACAGATACGCAGTATTTT
CDR3: CASPSCWREWTDTQYF

D: -
size: many
V: TRBV5-1
J: TRBJ2-2
DNA: TGCGCCAGCAGCTTGGGTCAGATTGGGAACACCGGGGAGCTGTTTTTT
CDR3: CASSLGQIGNTGELFF

D: TRBD2
size: many
V: TRBV12-3/TRBV12-4
J: TRBJ2-1
DNA: TGTGCCAGCAGCCTTAGCGGGAAAGAATACAATGAGCAGTTCTTC
CDR3: CASSLSGKEYNEQFF

D: TRBD2
size: -
V: TRBV9
J: TRBJ2-1
DNA: TGTGCCAGCAGCGTAGCTGGGACTAGCGGGTTCTATGAGCAGTTCTTC
CDR3: CASSVAGTSGFYEQFF

D: TRBD2
size: -
V: TRBV10-3
J: TRBJ2-7
DNA: TGTGCCATCAGTGCGGGACTAGCGGGAGGGCGCGAGCAGTACTTC
CDR3: CAISAGLAGGREQYF

D: -
size: -
V: TRBV20-1
J: TRBJ1-5
DNA: TGCAGTGCTATGTCTGAGCCCTATAGCAATCAGCCCCAGCATTTT
CDR3: CSAMSEPYSNQPQHF

D: -
size: many
V: TRBV5-1
J: TRBJ2-7
DNA: TGCGCCAGCAGCCTCTCTGGGGCCCCATACTACGAGCAGTACTTC
CDR3: CASSLSGAPYYEQYF

D: TRBD2
size: many
V: TRBV6-2/TRBV6-3
J: TRBJ2-2
DNA: TGTGCCAGCAGTTGGACTAGAGGCGACACCGGGGAGCTGTTTTTT
CDR3: CASSWTRGDTGELFF

D: TRBD2
size: many
V: TRBV6-2/TRBV6-3
J: TRBJ2-5
DNA: TGTGCCAGCAGTTATATTGGCGGGAGTGAGACCCAGTACTTC
CDR3: CASSYIGGSETQYF

D: -
size: many
V: TRBV29-1
J: TRBJ2-7
DNA: TGCAGCGTTGCAACTACAGGTGGGACCTACGAGCAGTACTTC
CDR3: CSVATTGGTYEQYF

D: -
size: many
V: TRBV20-1
J: TRBJ2-5
DNA: TGCAGTGCCGACGGGTTAGAGACCCAGTACTTC
CDR3: CSADGLETQYF

D: -
size: many
V: TRBV27
J: TRBJ1-5
DNA: TGTGCCAGCAGCCCATCGTCGGGGTACAGCAATCAGCCCCAGCATTTT
CDR3: CASSPSSGYSNQPQHF

D: TRBD2
size: few
V: TRBV12-3/TRBV12-4
J: TRBJ2-2
DNA: TGTGCCAGCAGCCGTGGACTAGCGGGGTCCGTTACCGGGGAGCTGTTTTTT
CDR3: CASSRGLAGSVTGELFF

D: TRBD2
size: -
V: TRBV14
J: TRBJ2-1
DNA: TGTGCCAGCAGCCGCACCCGATGGGGCGGGAGGGCCTTCCTCTCCTACAATAAGCAGTTCTTC
CDR3: CASSRTRWGGRAFLSYNKQFF

D: TRBD1
size: many
V: TRBV4-3
J: TRBJ1-4
DNA: TGCGCCAGCAGCCAAGATGAGACAGGGGGCCGTGAAAAACTGTTTTTT
CDR3: CASSQDETGGREKLFF

D: TRBD1
size: many
V: TRBV29-1
J: TRBJ1-2
DNA: TGCAGCGCTCTGACAGGGCTCTATGGCTACACCTTC
CDR3: CSALTGLYGYTF